What follows describes a single T cell receptor (beta chain). The library came from three nested PCR rounds adapted from ARM-PCR protocols. In TCRdb, the multiplex PCR reads were re-called with MiXCR into one record per CDR3 protein. The sample contains about 43,000 distinct CDR3 sequences, 60% of which appear only once. The data are from a study of tumor and adjacent non-tumor tissue in lung cancer. The template was RNA from unsorted bulk tissue. This non-tumor lung sample came from over 3 cm beyond the tumor edge. Material for sequencing was distant non-tumor lung tissue. The receptor was derived from a man between 50 and 59 years old with non-small cell lung cancer.

CDR3 in amino acids: CASSIVSNTEAFF. The CDR3 bases are TGTGCCAGCAGCATAGTGTCGAACACTGAAGCTTTCTTT. V usage is TRBV6-6 and J usage is TRBJ1-1; D unresolved. Germline CDR1 is MNHNY and CDR2 is SVGAGI (reference sequence). CDR3 length: 13 residues. The germline V and J ends were trimmed by 6 bases and 1 base, with 9 bases remaining between them.